This T cell receptor beta chain was identified during a study of cytomegalovirus exposure and HLA in healthy donors. Primers: 60 Vbeta forward and 13 Jbeta reverse. The method was immunoSEQ multiplex PCR; TCRdb's version includes in-frame clones alone and lacks a portion of them. This table holds about 170,000 clones, 70% to 90% found once. Germline V gene data show CDR1 as SGHTA and CDR2 as FQGNSA. With V trimmed by 5 bases and J by 6 bases, 12 bases remained unmatched. This CDR3 contains 16 residues. The specimen was PBMCs. The TCR was taken from a man aged 30-40 years in good health and CMV-seropositive. The chain couples TRBV7-2 to TRBJ2-1; TRBD2 matches 8 bases. The CDR3 sequence: CASSPSGVAGSNEQFF. The DNA of the CDR3 is TGTGCCAGCAGCCCCAGCGGGGTAGCGGGAAGCAATGAGCAGTTCTTC.